The 32 T cell receptor beta chains listed next were all sequenced from one sample in a study of cytomegalovirus exposure and HLA in healthy donors. Primers for the PCR totalled 60 Vbeta and 13 Jbeta. The method was immunoSEQ multiplex PCR; TCRdb's version includes in-frame clones alone and lacks a portion of them. The table records about 160,000 clones, more than 60% of them present only once. Source material: PBMCs. All receptors come from a man aged 35 to 55 in good health and CMV-seronegative.

The rearrangement uses TRBV7-8 and TRBJ2-7; TRBD1 might be the D (5 bases). Germline CDR1 reads SGHVS; CDR2 reads FQNEAQ. With 3 bases removed from V and 2 bases from J, the gap between germline ends came to 14 bases. This CDR3 is 15 amino acids long. CDR3 sequence (DNA): TGTGCCAGCAGCTTGGCAGGGAAAGGAACCTACGAGCAGTACTTC. Translating it yields CASSLAGKGTYEQYF.

V gene TRBV5-1 combines with J gene TRBJ2-1; 9 nucleotides agree with TRBD1. Trimming took 4 bases from V and 1 from J; bases not matched to a gene: 3. There are 15 residues in the CDR3. CDR1 and CDR2 from the germline V gene are SGHRS and YFSETQ. The CDR3 here is CASSRDRVSYNEQFF. In DNA, the CDR3 is TGCGCCAGCAGCCGGGACAGGGTGTCCTACAATGAGCAGTTCTTC. The entire variable domain, with the rest obtained from reference TRBV5-1 and TRBJ2-1, is as follows: KAGVTQTPRYLIKTRGQQVTLSCSPISGHRSVSWYQQTPGQGLQFLFEYFSETQRNKGNFPGRFSGRQFSNSRSEMNVSTLELGDSALYLCASSRDRVSYNEQFFGPGTRLTVL.

The rearrangement uses TRBV6-5 and TRBJ2-7; D is possibly TRBD1 (6 bases). This CDR3 is built from 15 residues. CDR1 is MNHEY and CDR2 is SVGAGI in the germline V gene. Trimming left V 0 bases short and J 2 bases short, with 11 bases between. CDR3 sequence: CASSYSLGQTYEQYF. In DNA form, the CDR3 reads TGTGCCAGCAGTTACTCCCTCGGACAGACCTACGAGCAGTACTTC.

The chain is built from TRBV7-2 and TRBJ2-7, with a possible D match to TRBD1 (5 bases). The V end was cut by 3 bases, the J end by 1 base, with 10 bases between. Germline V lookup: CDR1 SGHTA, CDR2 FQGNSA. This CDR3 has 14 residues. In DNA form, the CDR3 reads TGTGCCAGCAGCTTTGGTGGGGCTTCCTACGAGCAGTACTTC. As protein: CASSFGGASYEQYF.

Within the sample, this clone is medium-sized. The chain uses TRBV21-1 and TRBJ1-1; the table's D call TRBD1 went unverified against the DNA. TRBV21-1 is an annotated pseudogene. The CDR3 covers 14 residues. The CDR3, as DNA: TGTGCCAGCAACGACAGGACAGGGAACACTGAAGCTTTCTTT. Amino acids: CASNDRTGNTEAFF.

This clone was detected only a few times. The chain carries TRBV7-2 and TRBJ1-2, with TRBD1 identical over 10 bases. The CDR3 spans 15 residues. The V gene end was trimmed by 5 bases and the J gene end by 7 bases; junction bases not matched to a gene: 10. Germline assignment: CDR1 SGHTA and CDR2 FQGNSA. CDR3 in amino acids: CASSPRTGGKGGYTF. In DNA, the CDR3 is TGTGCCAGCAGCCCTCGGACAGGGGGAAAAGGTGGCTACACCTTC.

The chain is built from TRBV6-6 and TRBJ2-7, with 9 bases lining up with TRBD2. Looked up from germline, CDR1 is MNHNY and CDR2 is SVGAGI (reference sequence). The trim removed 2 bases at V and 3 bases at J, leaving 8 bases unmatched. CDR3 size: 16 residues. The CDR3 loop reads CASSYVLAGNYYEQYF. CDR3 nucleotide sequence: TGTGCCAGCAGTTACGTCCTAGCGGGGAACTACTACGAGCAGTACTTC.

The rearrangement uses TRBV4-3 and TRBJ1-4; 8 bases are shared with TRBD1. V shed 4 bases and J 8 bases; nucleotides not matched to a gene: 9. Germline V gives CDR1 LGHNA, CDR2 YSLEER. The CDR3 has 15 residues. CDR3 sequence reads: CASSLGQGSGEKLFF. The CDR3 coding sequence is TGCGCCAGCAGCCTCGGACAGGGAAGCGGCGAAAAACTGTTTTTT.

The J gene is TRBJ1-5, the V gene TRBV5-6; TRBD1 might be the D (5 bases). Trimming cost V 3 bases and J 2 bases, with 18 bases left between them. This CDR3 spans 17 amino acids. The V gene's germline CDR1 is SGHDT and CDR2 YYEEEE. CDR3 DNA: TGTGCCAGCAGCTCCCTGGTAGGGGCGGGGGGCAATCAGCCCCAGCATTTT. Amino acids: CASSSLVGAGGNQPQHF.

V usage is TRBV15 and J usage is TRBJ1-1; 7 positions agree with TRBD1. CDR3 length equals 16 residues. The germline V gene has CDR1 LNHNV and CDR2 YYDKDF (reference sequence). Trimming at V came to 7 bases and at J to 2 bases, leaving 13 bases not matched to a gene. CDR3 sequence: CATITRRDRGNTEAFF. Here the CDR3 DNA reads TGTGCCACCATAACCCGGCGGGACAGAGGAAACACTGAAGCTTTCTTT.

The chain links TRBV19 to TRBJ2-3; D is possibly TRBD1 (6 bases). This CDR3 comprises 16 residues. Trimming pared 5 bases from V and 3 bases from J, leaving 18 bases between. CDR1 and CDR2 (germline): LNHDA, SQIVND (reference sequence). The CDR3 is CASSAGTPIGTDTQYF. CDR3 coding DNA: TGTGCCAGTAGTGCCGGGACACCGATTGGAACAGATACGCAGTATTTT.

The chain couples TRBV19 to TRBJ1-5; 7 nucleotides match TRBD1. After removal of 9 bases from V and 0 bases from J, the junction contained 5 bases not matched to a gene. This CDR3 comprises 14 residues. Germline V lookup: CDR1 LNHDA, CDR2 SQIVND (reference sequence). In DNA, the CDR3 is TGTGCCAGCAGACAGGGAGGTAGCAATCAGCCCCAGCATTTT. It encodes CASRQGGSNQPQHF.

The rearrangement joins TRBV6-1 to TRBJ2-5; weak D call: TRBD1 (6 bases). The J call may be mistaken, given a closer DNA end match to TRBJ2-7. The germline CDR1 and CDR2 sequences are MNHNS and SASEGT. The CDR3 sequence is 14 residues long. Here the CDR3 reads CASSEGVQGYEQYF. The CDR3 nucleotides are TGTGCCAGCAGTGAAGGAGTACAGGGCTACGAGCAGTACTTC.

The J gene is TRBJ1-4, the V gene TRBV6-5; tentative D call: TRBD1 (5 bases). Per germline, CDR1 MNHEY and CDR2 SVGAGI. V lost 2 bases and J lost 10, with 14 bases in between. This CDR3 has 14 amino acids. DNA for the CDR3: TGTGCCAGCAGTTACGAGGTGAGGGGAGGAAAACTGTTTTTT. Translation gives CASSYEVRGGKLFF.

This clone is judged large. This sequence joins TRBV6-1 and TRBJ1-1; weak D call: TRBD1 (6 bases). V was clipped by 4 bases and J by 5 bases, with 11 bases between them. The CDR3 is 13 amino acids. Germline CDR1 reads MNHNS; CDR2 reads SASEGT. The CDR3 reads CASSGQAETEAFF. CDR3 coding DNA: TGTGCCAGCAGTGGACAGGCAGAGACTGAAGCTTTCTTT.

V and J are TRBV9 and TRBJ2-3; D ambiguous. Germline V gene data show CDR1 as SGDLS and CDR2 as YYNGEE. This CDR3 region has 14 residues. V was clipped by 0 bases and J by 6 bases, with 11 bases between them. The CDR3 reads CASSVAVPGDTQYF. Here the CDR3 DNA reads TGTGCCAGCAGCGTAGCTGTGCCGGGTGATACGCAGTATTTT. The full variable domain, its missing parts supplied by reference TRBV9 and TRBJ2-3, is DSGVTQTPKHLITATGQRVTLRCSPRSGDLSVYWYQQSLDQGLQFLIQYYNGEERAKGNILERFSAQQFPDLHSELNLSSLELGDSALYFCASSVAVPGDTQYFGPGTRLTVL.

V is TRBV6-5 and J is TRBJ2-7, with 10 bases aligning to TRBD2. Germline CDR1 is MNHEY and CDR2 is SVGAGI. This CDR3 has 15 residues. V was clipped by 1 base and J by 6 bases; unmatched bases: 6. CDR3 DNA sequence: TGTGCCAGCAGTTACTTCGACTCTAGCGGGGGCGAGCAGTACTTC. Translated: CASSYFDSSGGEQYF.

A few counts support this clone. The genes are TRBV30 and TRBJ1-2; 10 bases map to TRBD1. Germline V lookup: CDR1 GTSNPN, CDR2 SVGIG (reference sequence). Trimming cost V 3 bases and J 6 bases; bases outside gene matches: 4. This CDR3 is built from 13 residues. Written as DNA, the CDR3 is TGTGCCTGGAGGGAGACAGGGGGCAATGGCTACACCTTC. Encoded protein: CAWRETGGNGYTF.

The chain links TRBV13 to TRBJ2-7; D perhaps matches TRBD2 (5 bases). V lost 0 bases and J 7 bases, leaving 16 bases between the germline ends. Germline V gives CDR1 PRHDT, CDR2 FYEKMQ (reference sequence). CDR3 length: 15 amino acids. This chain's CDR3 is CASSLGWTDGEEQYF. CDR3 sequence (DNA): TGTGCCAGCAGCTTAGGGTGGACTGATGGGGAGGAGCAGTACTTC.

V is TRBV5-4 and J is TRBJ2-7, with 16 bases aligning to TRBD2. The CDR3 has 16 amino acids. Germline-derived CDR1 and CDR2 are SGHNT and YYREEE (reference sequence). V dropped 4 bases and J dropped 3; count of bases not matched to a gene: 4. For the CDR3, the DNA is TGTGCCAGCAGCCAGGGGACTAGCGGGGGGGGCTACGAGCAGTACTTC. Amino acids: CASSQGTSGGGYEQYF.

The chain has TRBV9 and TRBJ2-3, with D possibly TRBD2 on 6 matching bases. Per germline, CDR1 SGDLS and CDR2 YYNGEE. The CDR3 is 16 residues long. The V gene lost 1 base and the J gene lost 2 bases, with 14 bases spanning the gap. The CDR3 DNA reads TGTGCCAGCAGCGTATTCAGCGGGTTTCCCACAGATACGCAGTATTTT. Protein product: CASSVFSGFPTDTQYF.

V and J are TRBV6-5 and TRBJ1-2; 7 bases are shared with TRBD1. CDR1 and CDR2 from the germline V gene are MNHEY and SVGAGI. Trimming at V came to 6 bases and at J to 6 bases, leaving 7 bases not matched to a gene. This CDR3 has 13 residues. The CDR3 region has the DNA TGTGCCAGCAGCCCAACAGGGGACGATGGCTACACCTTC. This codes for CASSPTGDDGYTF.

V and J are TRBV30 and TRBJ2-1; D may be TRBD2 (6 bases). Germline V gives CDR1 GTSNPN, CDR2 SVGIG (reference sequence). This CDR3 spans 13 amino acids. Trimming removed 8 bases from V and 10 bases from J, with 21 bases in between. In nucleotides, the CDR3 is TGTGCCCGATTAATCCGGGACTCGGGCGAGCAGTTCTTC. Translation: CARLIRDSGEQFF.

The chain couples TRBV7-6 to TRBJ2-3, with 9 nucleotides matching TRBD2. In germline, CDR1 is SGHVS, CDR2 FNYEAQ. There are 16 residues in the CDR3. With 3 bases clipped from V and 1 base from J, the junction kept 5 bases outside the gene matches. CDR3 coding DNA: TGTGCCAGCAGCTTCGCTAGCGGGGACCGCACAGATACGCAGTATTTT. Protein product: CASSFASGDRTDTQYF.

V usage is TRBV4-2 and J usage is TRBJ1-6; 7 nucleotides match TRBD1. This CDR3 region has 20 residues. Germline V CDR1 and CDR2: LGHNA, YNFKEQ. V lost 1 base to trimming and J lost 10 bases; unmatched junction nucleotides: 22. DNA of the CDR3: TGTGCCAGCAGCCAAGCCCGTTCGGGCCTCTCGACAGGGCGACCATCACCCCTCCACTTT. This encodes CASSQARSGLSTGRPSPLHF.

This chain uses TRBV5-6 with TRBJ2-7; 10 nucleotides align to TRBD1. The V segment lost 7 bases and the J segment 4 bases; nucleotides outside the gene matches: 11. CDR1 is SGHDT and CDR2 is YYEEEE in the germline V gene. The CDR3 is 15 amino acids. CDR3 region: CASSNRDRGPYEQYF. CDR3 DNA sequence: TGTGCCAGCTCGAACCGGGACAGGGGCCCATACGAGCAGTACTTC.

This rearrangement joins TRBV5-6 to TRBJ2-1; TRBD1 matches 9 bases. J lost 9 bases, V lost 4 bases, and 8 bases had no gene match. CDR3 length: 14 amino acids. Germline V lookup: CDR1 SGHDT, CDR2 YYEEEE. The CDR3 loop is CASSGGTGLSEQFF. CDR3 in DNA: TGTGCCAGCAGCGGGGGGACAGGGTTGAGTGAGCAGTTCTTC.

The chain carries TRBV7-9 and TRBJ1-2, with D unclear. This CDR3 is 15 amino acids long. Looked up from germline, CDR1 is SEHNR and CDR2 is FQNEAQ (reference sequence). Trimming cost V 3 bases and J 4 bases, with 15 bases left between them. The CDR3 nucleotides are TGTGCCAGCAGCTTCGGCGAACCACCGGGCTATGGCTACACCTTC. Its protein product is CASSFGEPPGYGYTF.

In this sample, this clone turned up a few times. This chain uses TRBV2 with TRBJ2-1, with D possibly matching TRBD1 (6 bases). Germline values: CDR1 SNHLY, CDR2 FYNNEI. The V gene lost 6 bases and the J gene lost 0 bases, with 12 bases spanning the gap. CDR3 length: 15 amino acids. The CDR3 coding sequence is TGTGCCAGCAGGGGACAAGGAATCTCCTACAATGAGCAGTTCTTC. Encoded protein: CASRGQGISYNEQFF.

The chain employs TRBV5-1 and TRBJ2-5; D call uncertain. The J call is in doubt because the DNA end fits TRBJ2-7 better. Looked up from germline, CDR1 is SGHRS and CDR2 is YFSETQ. The CDR3 has 12 amino acids. CDR3 DNA: TGCGCCAGCAGCTTTGGAGACTACGAGCAGTACTTC. It codes for CASSFGDYEQYF.

This clone has more than one count but fewer than ten. The genes are TRBV11-2 and TRBJ1-6; no reliable D call. Germline V CDR1 and CDR2: SGHAT, FQNNGV. The CDR3 runs to 15 residues. The V end was cut by 0 bases, the J end by 4 bases, with 7 bases between. The CDR3 loop is CASSLEFSYNSPLHF. The CDR3 coding sequence is TGTGCCAGCAGCTTAGAGTTCAGTTATAATTCACCCCTCCACTTT.

This chain uses TRBV2 with TRBJ2-6, with 9 bases identical to TRBD1. Germline V gene lookup returns CDR1 SNHLY and CDR2 FYNNEI. V lost 6 bases to trimming and J lost 2 bases; unmatched junction nucleotides: 8. The CDR3 totals 17 residues. The CDR3 here is CASSPGTGRPGANVLTF. The CDR3 DNA follows: TGTGCCAGCAGCCCCGGGACAGGGCGACCTGGGGCCAACGTCCTGACTTTC.